The rows below give T cell receptor beta chains drawn from one sample of a study of long-term antiretroviral therapy in people with HIV. TCRdb's copy holds only in-frame clones and misses some; the assay was immunoSEQ multiplex PCR. The sample holds 6,400 or so clones, around 73% seen once. The starting material was unsorted PBMCs, obtained 0.2 years after starting antiretroviral therapy. These receptor sequences come from a man between 40 and 49 years old with HIV. CDR3s include the opening cysteine and the closing phenylalanine or tryptophan. The D gene is left open where the match is weak. Not all rows give a size; the values are once, few, many and, for expanded clones, a class.

.	TRBV4-1	.	TRBJ2-1	TGCGCCAGCAGTACAGTGGGAAATGAGCAGTTCTTC	CASSTVGNEQFF
.	TRBV6-5	.	TRBJ2-5	TGTGCCAGCAGTTACTCGAGGTACCAAGAGACCCAGTACTTC	CASSYSRYQETQYF
TRBD2	TRBV4-2	.	TRBJ2-3	TGTGCCAGCAGCCAAGTCCCAGGGGCTAGCGGGGGCACAGATACGCAGTATTTT	CASSQVPGASGGTDTQYF
.	TRBV7-2	.	TRBJ2-7	TGTGCCAGCAGCTCCCGGACAGATATGAGCTACGAGCAGTACTTC	CASSSRTDMSYEQYF
.	TRBV18	once	TRBJ1-2	TGTGCCAGCTCACCGGGGGCCGATAACTATGGCTACACCTTC	CASSPGADNYGYTF
.	TRBV7-9	.	TRBJ1-1	TGTGCCAGCAGCCTAACTTACAGGAACACTGAAGCTTTCTTT	CASSLTYRNTEAFF
.	TRBV13	large	TRBJ2-7	TGTGCCAGCAGCTTAGGGCAGGGGTCCTCCTACGAGCAGTACTTC	CASSLGQGSSYEQYF
.	TRBV29-1	.	TRBJ1-4	TGCAGCGTCGCGGGAGAGGGAGGAACTAATGAAAAACTGTTTTTT	CSVAGEGGTNEKLFF
.	TRBV11-2	.	TRBJ2-3	TGTGCCAGCAGCTATTGGGCAGATACGCAGTATTTT	CASSYWADTQYF
.	TRBV4-2	.	TRBJ1-5	TGTGCCAGCAGCCAAGCCGCCTCCGGGGAGTTGGATCAGCCCCAGCATTTT	CASSQAASGELDQPQHF
.	TRBV6-5	.	TRBJ2-2	TGTGCCAGCAGTTACTCGTTTGACGGCGGGGAGCTGTTTTTT	CASSYSFDGGELFF
.	TRBV7-9	.	TRBJ2-5	TGTGCCAGCAGCTTAGGGGGAGGTTTTGAGACCCAGTACTTC	CASSLGGGFETQYF
.	TRBV7-2	.	TRBJ2-1	TGTGCCAGCAGCCCAATGAGGACGATGCATGAGCAGTTCTTC	CASSPMRTMHEQFF
.	TRBV5-8	.	TRBJ1-1	TGTGCCGGTGGAGGGGGGAGAATAATCCTACCCTCTGAAGCTTTCTTT	CAGGGGRIILPSEAFF
.	TRBV5-4	.	TRBJ2-7	TGTGCCAGCAGCTTGGACGGCGGGGGCCGGCAGTACTTC	CASSLDGGGRQYF
.	TRBV5-4	.	TRBJ1-1	TGTGCCAGCAGCTTTAGGGGGAACACTGAAGCTTTCTTT	CASSFRGNTEAFF
.	TRBV7-3	.	TRBJ1-2	TGTGCCAGCAGCCTACAGGCCGACGGTGGCTACACCTTC	CASSLQADGGYTF
.	TRBV2	.	TRBJ1-2	TGTGCCAGCAGTGAAAAGCCAGAAGCCTATGGCTACACCTTC	CASSEKPEAYGYTF
.	TRBV18	.	TRBJ1-5	TGTGCCAGCTCACTCCAGCAAAATCAGCCCCAGCATTTT	CASSLQQNQPQHF
.	TRBV30	once	TRBJ2-3	TGTGCCTGGAGTGCCGTCTCGACAGGAGATACGCAGTATTTT	CAWSAVSTGDTQYF
.	TRBV6-5	.	TRBJ1-1	TGTGCCAGCAGTTCGCCGAGGAGCGCGCTCGACACTGAAGCTTTCTTT	CASSSPRSALDTEAFF
TRBD1	TRBV7-9	medium-sized	TRBJ2-7	TGTGCCAGCGCGACAGGGGGGTACGAGCAGTACTTC	CASATGGYEQYF
TRBD1	TRBV6-1	.	TRBJ2-2	TGTGCCAGCAGTGGTCAGGGGGCTGGCACCGGGGAGCTGTTTTTT	CASSGQGAGTGELFF
.	TRBV7-7	few	TRBJ2-3	TGTGCCAGCAGCTTAGGGGCAGGGCAGGGATATACGCAGTATTTT	CASSLGAGQGYTQYF
.	TRBV6-5	.	TRBJ1-3	TGTGCCAGCAGTTACTTGGCAGATGGAAACACCATATATTTT	CASSYLADGNTIYF
.	TRBV28	.	TRBJ1-1	TGTGCCAGCAGTTTAGGAATAGCTGAAGCTTTCTTT	CASSLGIAEAFF
.	TRBV6-4	.	TRBJ1-5	TGTGCCAGCAGTGAAGGTAGCAATCAGCCCCAGCATTTT	CASSEGSNQPQHF
.	TRBV6-5	.	TRBJ2-5	TGTGCCAGCACACCACCGGGTATGGAGACCCAGTACTTC	CASTPPGMETQYF
TRBD1	TRBV5-5	.	TRBJ2-3	TGTGCCAGCAGCTCCTGGACAGGGGCCAGCACAGATACGCAGTATTTT	CASSSWTGASTDTQYF
TRBD1	TRBV19	few	TRBJ2-7	TGTGCCAGTAGTATAGGGACAGGAGTTCGCGAGCAGTACTTC	CASSIGTGVREQYF
.	TRBV7-3	.	TRBJ2-2	TGTGCCAGCAGCCCCACTGGGACAAACACCGGGGAGCTGTTTTTT	CASSPTGTNTGELFF
TRBD1	TRBV29-1	.	TRBJ1-1	TGCAGCGTTGAGGGACAGCTTACTGAAGCTTTCTTT	CSVEGQLTEAFF
.	TRBV19	.	TRBJ1-5	TGTGCCAGTAGTATTGGGGAGAGCAATCAGCCCCAGCATTTT	CASSIGESNQPQHF
TRBD1	TRBV5-4	few	TRBJ2-7	TGTGCCAGCAGGACAGAACGGGACAGTCCTACCGAGCAGTACTTC	CASRTERDSPTEQYF